This is a list of T cell receptor beta chains from one sample in a study of cytomegalovirus exposure and HLA in healthy donors. TCRdb's copy holds only in-frame clones and misses some; the assay was immunoSEQ multiplex PCR. The sample lists 130,000 to 150,000 clones; 76% were seen once. The source material was PBMCs. Source of these receptors: a woman between 40 and 55 years old in good health and CMV-seronegative. CDR3s include the opening cysteine and the closing phenylalanine or tryptophan. A D gene is named only where the DNA matches it firmly. Some rows mark clone size as missing; the rest say once, few, many or name a class of expanded clone.

j_call: TRBJ1-5; clone_size: .; d_call: .; v_call: TRBV10-3; cdr3_length: 13; cdr3_aa: CAISAGLNQPQHF; cdr3_nt: TGTGCCATCAGTGCGGGTCTCAATCAGCCCCAGCATTTT
j_call: TRBJ2-7; clone_size: .; d_call: .; v_call: TRBV6-1; cdr3_length: 10; cdr3_aa: CASSDGEQYF; cdr3_nt: TGTGCCAGCAGTGACGGGGAGCAGTACTTC
j_call: TRBJ1-1; clone_size: .; d_call: .; v_call: TRBV2; cdr3_length: 18; cdr3_aa: CASSEEAGGWAVNTEAFF; cdr3_nt: TGTGCCAGCAGTGAAGAGGCGGGGGGGTGGGCGGTAAACACTGAAGCTTTCTTT
j_call: TRBJ2-2; clone_size: .; d_call: .; v_call: TRBV5-6; cdr3_length: 16; cdr3_aa: CASSLVVPGNTGELFF; cdr3_nt: TGTGCCAGCAGCTTGGTTGTTCCGGGAAACACCGGGGAGCTGTTTTTT
j_call: TRBJ2-2; clone_size: .; d_call: TRBD1; v_call: TRBV6-4; cdr3_length: 19; cdr3_aa: CASSPGTGAATKNTGELFF; cdr3_nt: TGTGCCAGCAGTCCTGGGACAGGAGCGGCCACTAAGAACACCGGGGAGCTGTTTTTT
j_call: TRBJ2-1; clone_size: .; d_call: TRBD2; v_call: TRBV27; cdr3_length: 16; cdr3_aa: CASSYRTSGFYNEQFF; cdr3_nt: TGTGCCAGCAGTTACCGGACTAGCGGGTTTTACAATGAGCAGTTCTTC
j_call: TRBJ1-2; clone_size: once; d_call: .; v_call: TRBV7-9; cdr3_length: 13; cdr3_aa: CASSLVNTNGYTF; cdr3_nt: TGTGCCAGCAGCTTAGTCAACACCAATGGCTACACCTTC
j_call: TRBJ1-1; clone_size: .; d_call: .; v_call: TRBV6-1; cdr3_length: 14; cdr3_aa: CASSRTEVFPEAFF; cdr3_nt: TGTGCCAGCAGCCGGACAGAGGTCTTCCCTGAAGCTTTCTTT
j_call: TRBJ1-1; clone_size: .; d_call: .; v_call: TRBV19; cdr3_length: 14; cdr3_aa: CASSIGAVNTEAFF; cdr3_nt: TGTGCCAGTAGTATAGGGGCAGTGAACACTGAAGCTTTCTTT
j_call: TRBJ2-1; clone_size: .; d_call: TRBD1; v_call: TRBV4-2; cdr3_length: 16; cdr3_aa: CASSQDRGQGSDEQFF; cdr3_nt: TGTGCCAGCAGCCAAGATCGAGGACAGGGGAGCGATGAGCAGTTCTTC
j_call: TRBJ2-7; clone_size: .; d_call: .; v_call: TRBV5-1; cdr3_length: 12; cdr3_aa: CASSLTGPGQYF; cdr3_nt: TGCGCCAGCAGCTTGACAGGGCCAGGGCAGTACTTC
j_call: TRBJ2-2; clone_size: .; d_call: .; v_call: TRBV19; cdr3_length: 16; cdr3_aa: CASSPSGDGNTGELFF; cdr3_nt: TGTGCCAGTAGTCCGTCGGGAGACGGTAACACCGGGGAGCTGTTTTTT
j_call: TRBJ1-4; clone_size: .; d_call: TRBD1; v_call: TRBV27; cdr3_length: 15; cdr3_aa: CASSSRDRINEKLFF; cdr3_nt: TGTGCCAGCAGTTCCCGGGACAGAATTAATGAAAAACTGTTTTTT
j_call: TRBJ1-6; clone_size: .; d_call: .; v_call: TRBV9; cdr3_length: 15; cdr3_aa: CASSVGRTAGSPLHF; cdr3_nt: TGTGCCAGCAGCGTAGGACGGACGGCAGGGTCACCCCTCCACTTT
j_call: TRBJ1-1; clone_size: .; d_call: .; v_call: TRBV6-5; cdr3_length: 13; cdr3_aa: CASSYGVTAEAFF; cdr3_nt: TGTGCCAGCAGTTATGGGGTGACAGCTGAAGCTTTCTTT
j_call: TRBJ2-1; clone_size: few; d_call: .; v_call: TRBV7-2; cdr3_length: 14; cdr3_aa: CASSSRPGQGEQFF; cdr3_nt: TGTGCCAGCAGCTCGCGCCCAGGGCAGGGTGAGCAGTTCTTC
j_call: TRBJ2-3; clone_size: .; d_call: .; v_call: TRBV15; cdr3_length: 17; cdr3_aa: CATSRSRRISAADTQYF; cdr3_nt: TGTGCCACCAGCAGGAGCCGTAGGATATCGGCGGCAGATACGCAGTATTTT
j_call: TRBJ1-5; clone_size: .; d_call: .; v_call: TRBV15; cdr3_length: 15; cdr3_aa: CATSRDQRGNQPQHF; cdr3_nt: TGTGCCACCAGCAGAGATCAAAGGGGAAATCAGCCCCAGCATTTT
j_call: TRBJ1-5; clone_size: many; d_call: .; v_call: TRBV2; cdr3_length: 12; cdr3_aa: CASDSTGQPQHF; cdr3_nt: TGTGCCAGCGACTCCACAGGGCAGCCCCAGCATTTT
j_call: TRBJ2-7; clone_size: .; d_call: .; v_call: TRBV6-1; cdr3_length: 15; cdr3_aa: CATLRTAKSTYEQYF; cdr3_nt: TGTGCCACCCTTCGGACAGCAAAAAGTACGTACGAGCAGTACTTC
j_call: TRBJ2-1; clone_size: .; d_call: TRBD2; v_call: TRBV5-4; cdr3_length: 16; cdr3_aa: CASSSRTSGGYNEQFF; cdr3_nt: TGTGCCAGCAGCTCGCGGACTAGCGGGGGCTACAATGAGCAGTTCTTC
j_call: TRBJ2-2; clone_size: .; d_call: TRBD1; v_call: TRBV29-1; cdr3_length: 15; cdr3_aa: CSVEGGTGFIWELFF; cdr3_nt: TGCAGCGTTGAAGGGGGGACAGGGTTCATTTGGGAGCTGTTTTTT
j_call: TRBJ2-5; clone_size: .; d_call: TRBD2; v_call: TRBV9; cdr3_length: 14; cdr3_aa: CASSVGGGGETQYF; cdr3_nt: TGTGCCAGCAGCGTAGGCGGGGGGGGAGAGACCCAGTACTTC
j_call: TRBJ1-5; clone_size: .; d_call: .; v_call: TRBV11-2; cdr3_length: 19; cdr3_aa: CASSLSGGPTGGSNQPQHF; cdr3_nt: TGTGCCAGCAGCTTAAGCGGAGGCCCGACAGGCGGGAGCAATCAGCCCCAGCATTTT
j_call: TRBJ1-5; clone_size: .; d_call: .; v_call: TRBV6-5; cdr3_length: 14; cdr3_aa: CASSELRGYQPQHF; cdr3_nt: TGTGCCAGCAGTGAATTAAGGGGGTATCAGCCCCAGCATTTT
j_call: TRBJ2-7; clone_size: .; d_call: .; v_call: TRBV6-1; cdr3_length: 13; cdr3_aa: CASSVTRSYEQYF; cdr3_nt: TGTGCCAGCAGTGTTACTAGGTCCTACGAGCAGTACTTC
j_call: TRBJ1-2; clone_size: .; d_call: .; v_call: TRBV10-2; cdr3_length: 12; cdr3_aa: CASSEEYSGYTF; cdr3_nt: TGCGCCAGCAGTGAGGAGTATAGTGGCTACACCTTC
j_call: TRBJ1-4; clone_size: .; d_call: .; v_call: TRBV30; cdr3_length: 15; cdr3_aa: CAWSRYDSTNEKLFF; cdr3_nt: TGTGCCTGGAGTCGTTACGACTCAACTAATGAAAAACTGTTTTTT
j_call: TRBJ2-1; clone_size: .; d_call: TRBD2; v_call: TRBV28; cdr3_length: 16; cdr3_aa: CASSSPGTSGSNEQFF; cdr3_nt: TGTGCCAGCAGTTCCCCCGGGACTAGCGGGTCCAATGAGCAGTTCTTC
j_call: TRBJ1-5; clone_size: few; d_call: .; v_call: TRBV5-8; cdr3_length: 15; cdr3_aa: CASSLDGGGGQPQHF; cdr3_nt: TGTGCCAGCAGCTTGGACGGGGGTGGCGGTCAGCCCCAGCATTTT
j_call: TRBJ2-2; clone_size: .; d_call: TRBD1; v_call: TRBV19; cdr3_length: 16; cdr3_aa: CASSRNRGPVGGELFF; cdr3_nt: TGTGCCAGTAGTCGAAACAGGGGGCCAGTGGGCGGGGAGCTGTTTTTT
j_call: TRBJ1-5; clone_size: .; d_call: TRBD1; v_call: TRBV27; cdr3_length: 15; cdr3_aa: CASSRYRGMGQPQHF; cdr3_nt: TGTGCCAGCAGCCGATACAGGGGAATGGGTCAGCCCCAGCATTTT
j_call: TRBJ2-1; clone_size: .; d_call: TRBD2; v_call: TRBV7-9; cdr3_length: 13; cdr3_aa: CASSLAGRDEQFF; cdr3_nt: TGTGCCAGCAGCTTAGCTGGGAGGGATGAGCAGTTCTTC
j_call: TRBJ1-1; clone_size: .; d_call: .; v_call: TRBV5-1; cdr3_length: 16; cdr3_aa: CASSLAAGEGNTEAFF; cdr3_nt: TGCGCCAGCAGCTTAGCGGCAGGGGAGGGGAACACTGAAGCTTTCTTT
j_call: TRBJ1-4; clone_size: .; d_call: .; v_call: TRBV19; cdr3_length: 14; cdr3_aa: CASTTGGVTEKLFF; cdr3_nt: TGTGCCAGTACGACGGGGGGAGTTACTGAAAAACTGTTTTTT
j_call: TRBJ2-2; clone_size: .; d_call: TRBD2; v_call: TRBV2; cdr3_length: 15; cdr3_aa: CASTLAGVDSRELFF; cdr3_nt: TGTGCCAGCACCTTAGCGGGAGTTGACAGCAGGGAGCTGTTTTTT
j_call: TRBJ1-6; clone_size: .; d_call: TRBD1; v_call: TRBV19; cdr3_length: 15; cdr3_aa: CASRYQGANNSPLHF; cdr3_nt: TGTGCCAGTAGATACCAGGGGGCGAATAATTCACCCCTCCACTTT
j_call: TRBJ2-7; clone_size: .; d_call: .; v_call: TRBV6-5; cdr3_length: 14; cdr3_aa: CASSLRGASYEQYF; cdr3_nt: TGTGCCAGCAGTTTACGGGGGGCTTCCTACGAGCAGTACTTC
j_call: TRBJ2-7; clone_size: few; d_call: .; v_call: TRBV18; cdr3_length: 17; cdr3_aa: CASSIPGPDRCLYEQYF; cdr3_nt: TGTGCCAGCTCAATACCGGGACCGGACAGATGCCTCTACGAGCAGTACTTC
j_call: TRBJ2-7; clone_size: .; d_call: TRBD1; v_call: TRBV19; cdr3_length: 13; cdr3_aa: CASSKDRVYEQYF; cdr3_nt: TGTGCCAGTAGTAAGGACAGGGTCTACGAGCAGTACTTC
j_call: TRBJ2-1; clone_size: few; d_call: TRBD2; v_call: TRBV6-4; cdr3_length: 15; cdr3_aa: CASSLGTSGGNEQFF; cdr3_nt: TGTGCCAGCAGCCTAGGGACTAGCGGGGGCAATGAGCAGTTCTTC
j_call: TRBJ1-1; clone_size: .; d_call: TRBD1; v_call: TRBV4-1; cdr3_length: 16; cdr3_aa: CASSQEGRGLETEAFF; cdr3_nt: TGCGCCAGCAGCCAAGAGGGCAGGGGGCTGGAGACTGAAGCTTTCTTT
j_call: TRBJ1-6; clone_size: .; d_call: .; v_call: TRBV5-1; cdr3_length: 15; cdr3_aa: CASSVGGELLSPLHF; cdr3_nt: TGCGCCAGCAGCGTGGGCGGGGAGCTCCTTTCACCCCTCCACTTT